This entry features one TCR beta chain sequence. The antigen is not known. Per sorted-subset replicate PCR, input was roughly 200 ng DNA, representing about 30,000 T cell genomes. The assay was immunoSEQ multiplex PCR, and TCRdb's table has in-frame clones only and misses some. The table has 85,000 to 100,000 clones, over 60% seen once. The source of the sample is a study of shared clonotypes between healthy human individuals. Study-level findings and limits: Clonotype sharing across donors was expected to vary with sequencing depth.

Trimming took 5 bases from V and 3 from J; bases not matched to a gene: 4. Germline CDR1 SGHNT, CDR2 YENEEA. The CDR3 runs to 16 residues. This TCR came from a man aged 25 to 40 in good health. J is TRBJ2-3 and V is TRBV11-3; 14 bases agree with TRBD2. The sequencing input was memory CD8+ T cells sorted from blood. Subset here: CD45RO+ cells pooled with CCR7-negative TemRA cells. The CDR3, as DNA: TGTGCCAGCAGCCCCGGGACTAGCGGGAGTACAGATACGCAGTATTTT. Residues: CASSPGTSGSTDTQYF.